The 20 T cell receptor beta chains in this list originate from one sample, sequenced in a study of post-analysis software for immune sequencing data. No antigen has been identified for these receptors. The study, taken as a whole, reports: TRBV5-6, TRBV5-1 and TRBV20-1 were among four or five TRBV segments more frequent in patients than controls.

Unique-molecular-identifier-tagged TCR beta cDNA libraries were used. TCRdb re-analysed the PCR reads in MiXCR, keeping a single row per CDR3 protein. The table lists hundreds of thousands of distinct CDR3 sequences, approximately 59% of them singletons. The source material was blood. These receptors were collected from a girl aged 2-10 years with multiple sclerosis.

This clonotype was seen a handful of times. The chain has TRBV6-1 and TRBJ1-2; D is unresolved. This CDR3 contains 13 residues. Germline V lookup: CDR1 MNHNS, CDR2 SASEGT. Trimming left V 4 bases short and J 3 bases short, with 9 bases between. The CDR3 sequence: CASSVGRYYGYTF. The CDR3 DNA reads TGTGCCAGCAGTGTTGGCAGATACTATGGCTACACCTTC.

V usage is TRBV29-1 and J usage is TRBJ2-1; 13 nucleotides line up with TRBD2. Trimming cost V 4 bases and J 9 bases; bases outside gene matches: 6. Germline assignment: CDR1 SQVTM and CDR2 ANQGSEA. This CDR3 is 14 amino acids long. The chain's CDR3 is CSVGPGLAGSEQFF. The CDR3 DNA reads as TGCAGCGTTGGGCCGGGACTAGCGGGATCTGAGCAGTTCTTC.

V is TRBV7-3 and J is TRBJ2-6; D call uncertain. This CDR3 spans 17 amino acids. With 2 bases removed from V and 0 bases from J, the gap between germline ends came to 11 bases. Germline CDR1 reads SGHTA; CDR2 reads FQGTGA. The DNA of the CDR3 is TGTGCCAGCAGCTTACTGCCTCCAGGCTCTGGGGCCAACGTCCTGACTTTC. As protein: CASSLLPPGSGANVLTF.

This clonotype has a handful of counts. The chain employs TRBV5-1 and TRBJ2-1; possible D gene TRBD1, 5 bases. V was clipped by 4 bases and J by 4 bases, with 12 bases between them. This CDR3 comprises 14 residues. Germline-derived CDR1 and CDR2 are SGHRS and YFSETQ. The chain's CDR3 is CASSLQGGYNEQFF. The CDR3 DNA reads TGCGCCAGCAGCCTCCAGGGTGGGTACAATGAGCAGTTCTTC.

The chain has TRBV6-5 and TRBJ1-1; TRBD1 might be the D (6 bases). Looked up from germline, CDR1 is MNHEY and CDR2 is SVGAGI. The CDR3 is 13 residues long. V lost 6 bases and J lost 5, with 13 bases in between. For the CDR3, the DNA is TGTGCCAGCAGGGCGATGGGGGCGACTGAAGCTTTCTTT. It codes for CASRAMGATEAFF.

A few counts support this clonotype. This rearrangement joins TRBV12-3 or TRBV12-4 to TRBJ1-2; D call uncertain. The CDR3 totals 12 residues. Trimming took off 1 base at V and 7 bases at J, with 7 bases between the two ends. The CDR3 DNA sequence: TGTGCCAGCAGTTTAGGGGATAGTGGCTACACCTTC. Translating gives CASSLGDSGYTF.

The rearrangement joins TRBV11-3 to TRBJ2-1, with TRBD2 matching 8 bases. The CDR3 is made up of 17 amino acids. CDR1 is SGHNT, CDR2 YENEEA, per germline. J gave up 5 bases and V 1 base, and 10 bases lay outside the gene matches. The CDR3 protein is CASSLVDSGGYHNEQFF. Written as DNA, the CDR3 is TGTGCCAGCAGCTTAGTAGACAGCGGGGGTTACCACAATGAGCAGTTCTTC. The full variable domain, completed using reference TRBV11-3 and TRBJ2-1, is EAGVVQSPRYKIIEKKQPVAFWCNPISGHNTLYWYLQNLGQGPELLIRYENEEAVDDSQLPKDRFSAERLKGVDSTLKIQPAELGDSAVYLCASSLVDSGGYHNEQFFGPGTRLTVL.

The chain combines TRBV12-3 or TRBV12-4 with TRBJ1-5; D not certain. This CDR3 is 14 amino acids long. V was clipped by 3 bases and J by 3 bases, with 9 bases between them. CDR3 nucleotides: TGTGCCAGCAGTTTCGGTGGGAACAATCAGCCCCAGCATTTT. This sequence encodes CASSFGGNNQPQHF.

The chain carries TRBV11-2 and TRBJ1-1, with 8 nucleotides matching TRBD1. The V gene's germline CDR1 is SGHAT and CDR2 FQNNGV. The CDR3 has 16 residues. Trimming cost V 3 bases and J 3 bases; bases outside gene matches: 9. CDR3 in amino acids: CASSFPTGEGDTEAFF. The CDR3 nucleotides are TGTGCCAGCAGCTTCCCGACAGGGGAAGGGGACACTGAAGCTTTCTTT.

The count of this clonotype is one. The genes are TRBV4-3 and TRBJ2-4, with 7 nucleotides matching TRBD2. The CDR3 is 16 residues long. Germline V gene sequence: CDR1 LGHNA, CDR2 YSLEER. The junction had 10 bases not matched to a gene; V was cut back by 0 bases and J by 8 bases. This chain's CDR3 is CASSQDWRTGRDIQYF. The CDR3 DNA sequence: TGCGCCAGCAGCCAAGACTGGAGGACTGGGAGGGACATTCAGTACTTC.

This chain joins TRBV6-4 and TRBJ2-1, with D tentatively TRBD1 or TRBD2 (6 bases each). CDR3 length: 14 residues. Trimming took 5 bases from V and 7 from J, leaving 15 bases between them. Germline V gene lookup returns CDR1 MRHNA and CDR2 SNTAGT. CDR3 amino acids: CASSPNLGGNEQFF. In DNA form, the CDR3 reads TGTGCCAGCAGTCCGAACCTAGGGGGGAATGAGCAGTTCTTC.

The V gene is TRBV10-3, the J gene TRBJ1-5; TRBD1 is a possible D gene (6 bases). There are 11 residues in the CDR3. CDR1 and CDR2 from the germline V gene are ENHRY and SYGVKD. V was cut by 8 bases and J by 7 bases, with 9 bases left in between. The DNA for the CDR3 is TGTGCCATCGGGAGGGGGCAGCCCCAGCATTTT. Amino acids: CAIGRGQPQHF.

V usage is TRBV6-1 and J usage is TRBJ1-2; TRBD1 matches 7 bases. CDR1 is MNHNS and CDR2 is SASEGT in the germline V gene. The CDR3 has 16 residues. J lost 0 bases, V lost 6 bases, and 10 bases had no gene match. The CDR3 spells CASRGDRDLSNYGYTF. The CDR3 region has the DNA TGTGCCAGCAGAGGAGACAGGGATCTATCTAACTATGGCTACACCTTC.

V is TRBV15 and J is TRBJ1-1, with D possibly being TRBD1 (5 bases). CDR3 length: 15 residues. Trimming stripped 0 bases from V and 0 bases from J, with 8 bases between. Germline lookup yields CDR1 LNHNV and CDR2 YYDKDF (reference sequence). The CDR3: CATSRDQGLNTEAFF. DNA for the CDR3: TGTGCCACCAGCAGAGATCAGGGCTTGAACACTGAAGCTTTCTTT.

The chain uses TRBV19 and TRBJ2-1; D gene ambiguous. Germline V gene sequence: CDR1 LNHDA, CDR2 SQIVND (reference sequence). CDR3 length equals 13 residues. Trimming pared 5 bases from V and 9 bases from J, leaving 14 bases between. The CDR3 here is CASSLSTRLEQFF. The CDR3 DNA is TGTGCCAGTAGTCTCTCTACACGCCTTGAGCAGTTCTTC.

This clonotype was observed a few times. The rearrangement joins TRBV27 to TRBJ2-3; no clear D. CDR3 length: 17 amino acids. V lost 1 base to trimming and J lost 1 base, with 15 bases between them. CDR1 and CDR2 (germline): MNHEY, SMNVEV (reference sequence). The CDR3 region is CASSLWITDHGTDTQYF. The CDR3 nucleotides read TGTGCCAGCAGTTTATGGATTACGGACCACGGCACAGATACGCAGTATTTT.

V and J are TRBV20-1 and TRBJ2-2, with TRBD2 identical over 7 bases. The CDR3 loop spans 14 amino acids. Per germline, CDR1 DFQATT and CDR2 SNEGSKA (reference sequence). Trimming removed 3 bases from V and 5 bases from J; junction bases left unmatched: 6. The CDR3 protein is CSASGGSETGELFF. CDR3 nucleotides: TGCAGTGCTAGTGGCGGGAGCGAGACCGGGGAGCTGTTTTTT.

The chain is built from TRBV12-3 or TRBV12-4 and TRBJ2-5, with TRBD2 matching 10 bases. This CDR3 has 17 amino acids. Trimming cost V 8 bases and J 5 bases; bases outside gene matches: 17. CDR3 sequence reads: CASRGIDQRGGLETQYF. For the CDR3, the DNA is TGTGCCAGCCGCGGCATTGACCAGCGGGGGGGCCTCGAGACCCAGTACTTC.

A few counts support this clonotype. The J gene is TRBJ2-3, the V gene TRBV7-2, with no clear D. V gave up 2 bases and J gave up 4 bases, with 13 bases separating them. CDR1 SGHTA and CDR2 FQGNSA come from the germline V gene. The CDR3 has 15 residues. CDR3 region: CASSLRAATADTQYF. For the CDR3, the DNA is TGTGCCAGCAGCTTAAGGGCAGCTACCGCAGATACGCAGTATTTT.

The rearrangement joins TRBV6-2 or TRBV6-3 to TRBJ2-3; D possibly corresponds to TRBD1 (5 bases). Trimming left V 7 bases short and J 6 bases short, with 23 bases between. The CDR3 is 16 residues long. The germline CDR1 and CDR2 sequences are MNHEY and SVGEGT. The DNA of the CDR3 is TGTGCCAGCATTGACCCCAGGGTGCTTGGTACGGATACGCAGTATTTT. It encodes CASIDPRVLGTDTQYF.